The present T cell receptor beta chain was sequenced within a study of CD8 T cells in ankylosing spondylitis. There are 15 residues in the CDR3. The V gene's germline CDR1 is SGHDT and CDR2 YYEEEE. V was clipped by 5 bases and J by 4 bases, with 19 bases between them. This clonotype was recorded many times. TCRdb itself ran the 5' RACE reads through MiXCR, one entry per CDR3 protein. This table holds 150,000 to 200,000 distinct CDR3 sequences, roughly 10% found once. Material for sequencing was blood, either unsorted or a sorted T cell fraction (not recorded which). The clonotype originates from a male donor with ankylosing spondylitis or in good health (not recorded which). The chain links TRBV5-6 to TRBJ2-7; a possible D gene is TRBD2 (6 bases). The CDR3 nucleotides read TGTGCCAGCAGTACCGCCGGGATGGGGGGTTACGAGCAGTACTTC. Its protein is CASSTAGMGGYEQYF.